The clone carrying this TCR beta chain has at least ten counts. Its antigen is not identified. The entry originates in a study of blood T cells in healthy people across ages. Whole-study results and caveats: Higher diversity and more naive CD4+ cells were features of long-lived donors, compared to aged donors. TCR beta diversity, measured per million T cells, fell in a roughly linear way with age. PBMCs were not sorted, which prevented a conclusive comparison of naive versus antigen-experienced cells.

V was shortened by 6 bases and J by 0 bases, with 11 bases between the two germline ends. The CDR3 runs to 14 residues. The use of a sample-barcoded 5' primer and a J-beta primer mix characterized a second PCR of roughly 6 to 11 cycles. The template-switch adaptor, which had 12 random nucleotides, put a tag on each cDNA molecule. Via MiXCR, TCRdb re-called the 5' RACE reads, giving one row per CDR3 protein. The sample carries roughly 680,000 distinct CDR3 sequences, about 51% recorded once. The chain is built from TRBV12-3 or TRBV12-4 and TRBJ1-1, with D unclear. This TCR was recovered from a woman of 80 years or more in good health. Source material: blood. The CDR3 loop reads CASRLETLNTEAFF. CDR3 sequence (DNA): TGTGCCAGCAGGCTAGAGACACTGAACACTGAAGCTTTCTTT.